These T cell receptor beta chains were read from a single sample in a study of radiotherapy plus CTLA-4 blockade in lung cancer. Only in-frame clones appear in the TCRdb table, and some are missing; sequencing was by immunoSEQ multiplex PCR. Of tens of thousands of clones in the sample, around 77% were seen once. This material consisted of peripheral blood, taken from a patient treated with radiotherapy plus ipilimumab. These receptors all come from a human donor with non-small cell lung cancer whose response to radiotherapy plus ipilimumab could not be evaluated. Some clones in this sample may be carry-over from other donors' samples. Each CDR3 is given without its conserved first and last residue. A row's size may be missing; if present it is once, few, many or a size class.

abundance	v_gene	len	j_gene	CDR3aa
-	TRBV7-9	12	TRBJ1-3	ASSLGQGGNTIY
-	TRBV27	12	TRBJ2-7	ASSLTGGPYEQY
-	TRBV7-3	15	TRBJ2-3	ASSGRRRALVDSTQY
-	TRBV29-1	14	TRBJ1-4	SATGQGAGRSEKLF
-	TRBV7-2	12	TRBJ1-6	ASSPGTGGLPLH
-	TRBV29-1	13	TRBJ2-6	SVGNRGSGANVLT
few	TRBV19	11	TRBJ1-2	ASTVTGMRSYT
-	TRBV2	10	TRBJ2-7	ASRGQVHEQY
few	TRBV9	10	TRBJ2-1	ASSVDGVGQF
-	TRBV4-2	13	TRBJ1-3	ASSQVGGYGNTIY
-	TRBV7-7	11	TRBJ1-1	ASSLVQGTEAF
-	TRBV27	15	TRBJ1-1	ASSLLPPGTLNTEAF
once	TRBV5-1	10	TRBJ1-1	ASSRQGNEAF
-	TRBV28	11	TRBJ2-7	ASSLTGGYGQY
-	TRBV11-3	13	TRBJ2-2	ASSLGREGTGELF
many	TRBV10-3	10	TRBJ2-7	AISGGAYEQY
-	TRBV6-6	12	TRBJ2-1	ASSYSHGFQEQF
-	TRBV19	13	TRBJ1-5	ASSPRQDPYQPQH
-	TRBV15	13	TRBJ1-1	ATSREPAVNTEAF
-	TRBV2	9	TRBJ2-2	ASSRTGELF
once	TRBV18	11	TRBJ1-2	ASSPDAAYGYT
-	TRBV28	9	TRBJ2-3	ASRTLDRVN
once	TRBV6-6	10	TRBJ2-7	ASGLGGGEQY
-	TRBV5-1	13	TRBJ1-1	ASSISTGSYTEAF
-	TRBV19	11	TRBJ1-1	ASSIGPRVMAF
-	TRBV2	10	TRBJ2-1	ASGLADNEQF
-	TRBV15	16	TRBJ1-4	ATSRDGGWGTGDEKLF
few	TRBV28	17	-	ASSFRRVLIRDRGDEQY
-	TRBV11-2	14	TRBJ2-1	ASSLASWLAGYEQF
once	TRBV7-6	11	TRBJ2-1	ASSTTTNNEQF
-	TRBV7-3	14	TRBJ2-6	ASSDLGLSGANVLT
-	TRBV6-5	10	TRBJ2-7	ASSPRRGEQY
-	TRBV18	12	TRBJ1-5	ASSPDSYNQPQH
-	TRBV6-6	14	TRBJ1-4	ASRGGQGWTNEKLF
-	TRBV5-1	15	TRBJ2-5	ASSLAVGEWGQETQY
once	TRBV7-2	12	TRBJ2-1	ASSLLGGGNEQF
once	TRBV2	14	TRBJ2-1	ASRIAGGSSYNEQF
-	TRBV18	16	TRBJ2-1	ASSLRGPGVGSYNEQF
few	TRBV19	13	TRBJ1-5	ASSIVGHSNQPQH
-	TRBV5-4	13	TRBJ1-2	ASMPRAGMGYGYT
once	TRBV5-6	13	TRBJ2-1	ASSRTVDLYNEQF
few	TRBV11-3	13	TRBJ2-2	ASSSRGPETGELF
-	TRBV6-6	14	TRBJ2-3	ASSYNRAGLGDTQY
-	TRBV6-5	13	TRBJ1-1	ASSYGTGGGTEAF
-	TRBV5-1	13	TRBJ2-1	ASSPGQGGYNEQF
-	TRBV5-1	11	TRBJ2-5	ASSLPAEETQY
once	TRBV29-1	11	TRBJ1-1	SVDGDNQIEAF
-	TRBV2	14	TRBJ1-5	ASSHQGGYSNQPQH
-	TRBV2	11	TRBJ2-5	ASNRGPQETQY